The clone carrying this T cell receptor (beta chain) is a singleton in its sample. Germline values: CDR1 MGHRA, CDR2 YSYEKL. CDR3 size: 20 residues. Trimming took 3 bases from V and 5 from J, leaving 31 bases between them. These data are taken from a study of beta chain features in type 1 diabetes. Expressed TCRB transcripts were sequenced after all isolated RNA was converted to cDNA. Using immunoSEQ multiplex PCR, the repertoire was profiled, and TCRdb retains in-frame clones only, with some absent. The profile shows 350,000 to 400,000 clones, more than 13% of them singletons. The clonotype originates from a woman aged 18 to 35 in good health. Sequencing used naive CD4+ T cells from blood. V usage is TRBV4-1 and J usage is TRBJ1-1, with D possibly matching TRBD1 (6 bases). This CDR3 is CASSHYPGRVRQAQRTEAFF. The CDR3 nucleotides are TGCGCCAGCAGCCATTACCCAGGACGGGTCCGACAGGCCCAGAGGACTGAAGCTTTCTTT.